This T cell receptor (beta chain) is drawn from a study of T cell responses to AZD1222 COVID-19 vaccine. V dropped 3 bases and J dropped 8 bases, with 9 bases sitting between them. The CDR3 contains 12 residues. Germline V CDR1 and CDR2: SGHKS, YYEKEE (reference sequence). Second-dose recipients at about 4 or about 12 weeks were treated as one pooled group. Method: immunoSEQ multiplex PCR; TCRdb's copy keeps in-frame clones and lacks some. The data contain about 110,000 clones, about 94% of them singletons. Sequenced material: peripheral blood, taken 28 days after the second AZD1222 dose. The clonotype comes from an adult who received the AZD1222 COVID-19 vaccine. The chain joins TRBV5-5 to TRBJ2-1; D is unclear. CDR3 bases: TGTGCCAGCAGCTACGATGTGGATGAGCAGTTCTTC. This codes for CASSYDVDEQFF.